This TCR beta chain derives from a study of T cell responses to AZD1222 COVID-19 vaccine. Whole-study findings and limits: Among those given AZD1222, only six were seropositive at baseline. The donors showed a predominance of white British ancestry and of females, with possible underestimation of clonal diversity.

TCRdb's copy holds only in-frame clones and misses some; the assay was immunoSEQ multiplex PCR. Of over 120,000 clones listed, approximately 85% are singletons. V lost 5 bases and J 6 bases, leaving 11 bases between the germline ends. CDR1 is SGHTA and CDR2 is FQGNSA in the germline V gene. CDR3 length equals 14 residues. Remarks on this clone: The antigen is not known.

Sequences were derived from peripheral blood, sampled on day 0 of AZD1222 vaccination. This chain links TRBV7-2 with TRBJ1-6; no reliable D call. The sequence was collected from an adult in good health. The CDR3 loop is CASSPTPGNSPLHF. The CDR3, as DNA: TGTGCCAGCAGCCCTACTCCTGGTAATTCACCCCTCCACTTT.